This T cell receptor (beta chain) stems from a study of cytomegalovirus exposure and HLA in healthy donors. Per the germline V gene, CDR1 is SGHDT and CDR2 is YYEEEE. This CDR3 has 18 residues. The junction had 10 bases not matched to a gene; V was cut back by 4 bases and J by 3 bases. PCR used 60 Vbeta primers and 13 Jbeta primers. The assay was immunoSEQ multiplex PCR, and TCRdb's table has in-frame clones only and misses some. Among approximately 190,000 clones listed, 12% were seen once. This TCR was recovered from a man between 45 and 60 years old in good health and CMV-seropositive. Sequenced: PBMCs. This chain uses TRBV5-6 with TRBJ2-3, with 14 bases aligning to TRBD2. The DNA of the CDR3 is TGTGCCAGCAGCCGACCCGGGACTAGCGGGGGTGGGACAGATACGCAGTATTTT. Protein sequence: CASSRPGTSGGGTDTQYF. Variable domain in full (rest from reference TRBV5-6 and TRBJ2-3): DAGVTQSPTHLIKTRGQQVTLRCSPKSGHDTVSWYQQALGQGPQFIFQYYEEEERQRGNFPDRFSGHQFPNYSSELNVNALLLGDSALYLCASSRPGTSGGGTDTQYFGPGTRLTVL.